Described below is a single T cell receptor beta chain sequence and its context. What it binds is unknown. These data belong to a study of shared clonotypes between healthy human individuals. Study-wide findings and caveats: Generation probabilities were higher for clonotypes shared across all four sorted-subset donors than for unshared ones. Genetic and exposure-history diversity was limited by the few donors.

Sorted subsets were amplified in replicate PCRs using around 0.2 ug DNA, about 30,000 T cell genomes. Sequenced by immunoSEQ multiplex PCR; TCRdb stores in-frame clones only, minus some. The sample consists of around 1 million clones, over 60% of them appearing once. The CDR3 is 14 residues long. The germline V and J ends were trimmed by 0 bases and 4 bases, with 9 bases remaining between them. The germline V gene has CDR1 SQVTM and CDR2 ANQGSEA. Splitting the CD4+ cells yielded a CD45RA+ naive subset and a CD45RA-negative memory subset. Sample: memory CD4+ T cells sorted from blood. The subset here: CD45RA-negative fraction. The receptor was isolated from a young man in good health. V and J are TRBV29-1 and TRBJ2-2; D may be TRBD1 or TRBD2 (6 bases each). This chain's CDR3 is CSVEDGGRTGELFF. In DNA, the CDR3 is TGCAGCGTTGAAGATGGGGGGCGCACCGGGGAGCTGTTTTTT.